The 4 T cell receptor beta chains in this list originate from one sample, sequenced in a study of PD-1 blockade in classical Hodgkin lymphoma. The table came from immunoSEQ multiplex PCR; TCRdb's copy has only in-frame clones and leaves some out. The sample consists of about 31,000 clones, approximately 70% of them appearing once. Every one of the patients relapsed after autologous stem cell transplantation (brentuximab vedotin exposure was variable). The sample in question was peripheral blood mononuclear cells (PBMCs), obtained before the second cycle of nivolumab. These receptors all stem from a human donor with classical Hodgkin lymphoma.

The DNA for the CDR3 is TGTGCCAGCAGCTTAGTCGCAAGCAAAAACATTCAGTACTTC. Translating it yields CASSLVASKNIQYF. V and J are TRBV7-9 and TRBJ2-4; no definite D call. This CDR3 comprises 14 residues. V was shortened by 1 base and J by 3 bases, with 7 bases between the two germline ends. Germline V CDR1 and CDR2: SEHNR, FQNEAQ (reference sequence).

The V gene is TRBV29-1, the J gene TRBJ1-2; 8 nucleotides agree with TRBD1. The germline CDR1 and CDR2 sequences are SQVTM and ANQGSEA. V was pared by 7 bases and J by 8 bases, with 6 bases of the junction left unmatched. This CDR3 region has 11 residues. The CDR3 DNA reads as TGCAGCGCCGGGACAGGTCGGGGCTACACCTTC. Its protein product is CSAGTGRGYTF.

V is TRBV28 and J is TRBJ1-1; D is uncertain. V shed 3 bases and J shed 0 bases, with 20 bases lying between them. The CDR3 has 18 amino acids. Germline V CDR1 and CDR2: MDHEN, SYDVKM. The DNA of the CDR3 is TGTGCCAGCAGTTTGATTGGCATTGGCCGTGGGATGAACACTGAAGCTTTCTTT. Protein sequence: CASSLIGIGRGMNTEAFF. Together with reference TRBV28 and TRBJ1-1, the CDR3 gives the full variable domain: DVKVTQSSRYLVKRTGEKVFLECVQDMDHENMFWYRQDPGLGLRLIYFSYDVKMKEKGDIPEGYSVSREKKERFSLILESASTNQTSMYLCASSLIGIGRGMNTEAFFGQGTRLTVV.

The gene calls are TRBV7-2 and TRBJ1-2; the D is unclear. This CDR3 is built from 17 residues. In germline, CDR1 is SGHTA, CDR2 FQGNSA. Trimming pared 0 bases from V and 4 bases from J, leaving 18 bases between. The CDR3 DNA sequence: TGTGCCAGCAGCTTAGCCGCAGCCCCACAGCCACTCTATGGCTACACCTTC. Translating gives CASSLAAAPQPLYGYTF. Variable domain in full (rest from reference TRBV7-2 and TRBJ1-2): GAGVSQSPSNKVTEKGKDVELRCDPISGHTALYWYRQSLGQGLEFLIYFQGNSAPDKSGLPSDRFSAERTGGSVSTLTIQRTQQEDSAVYLCASSLAAAPQPLYGYTFGSGTRLTVV.